The 10 T cell receptor beta chains given below trace back to one sample, sequenced in a study of T cell changes during pregnancy in multiple sclerosis. Assay: immunoSEQ multiplex PCR; the TCRdb copy retains only in-frame clones and omits some. The sample has about 47,000 clones, more than 80% seen once. The material sequenced was CD8+ T cells from peripheral blood mononuclear cells, taken in the second trimester of pregnancy. The source is a female donor with multiple sclerosis, enrolled in a pregnancy study.

This rearrangement joins TRBV7-2 to TRBJ2-7; TRBD2 matches 7 bases. This CDR3 is built from 14 residues. Germline CDR1 is SGHTA and CDR2 is FQGNSA. The V gene end was trimmed by 3 bases and the J gene end by 3 bases; junction bases not matched to a gene: 5. The CDR3 reads CASSFVGGDYEQYF. In nucleotides, the CDR3 is TGTGCCAGCAGCTTTGTTGGGGGGGACTACGAGCAGTACTTC.

The chain has TRBV5-4 and TRBJ1-4; 7 bases are a match to TRBD1. V shed 3 bases and J 0 bases; nucleotides not matched to a gene: 5. Germline loops: CDR1 SGHNT, CDR2 YYREEE (reference sequence). The CDR3 runs to 16 residues. CDR3 coding DNA: TGTGCCAGCAGCTCAGACAGGGATACAACTAATGAAAAACTGTTTTTT. Protein sequence: CASSSDRDTTNEKLFF.

There are a few counts of this clone. The genes are TRBV4-1 and TRBJ2-1; tentative D call: TRBD2 (5 bases). Trimming removed 1 base at V and 5 bases at J, with 12 bases between. Germline CDR1 is MGHRA and CDR2 is YSYEKL. The CDR3 is made up of 15 amino acids. The CDR3 DNA reads as TGCGCCAGCAGCCAAGTTGGGGAGTCCGACAATGAGCAGTTCTTC. It yields the protein CASSQVGESDNEQFF.

The chain recombines TRBV28 with TRBJ2-2; 9 bases match TRBD1. Germline CDR1 and CDR2: MDHEN and SYDVKM. V dropped 6 bases and J dropped 2; count of bases not matched to a gene: 7. This CDR3 region has 16 residues. DNA of the CDR3: TGTGCCAGCAGCTCTCCACAGGGGGCAAACACCGGGGAGCTGTTTTTT. Translated, it gives CASSSPQGANTGELFF.

This chain uses TRBV5-1 with TRBJ2-5, with 8 positions matching TRBD1. CDR1 SGHRS and CDR2 YFSETQ come from the germline V gene. This CDR3 contains 14 residues. V lost 4 bases to trimming and J lost 2 bases; unmatched junction nucleotides: 4. CDR3 protein: CASSRDRTQETQYF. The CDR3 bases are TGCGCCAGCAGCCGGGACAGGACTCAAGAGACCCAGTACTTC.

Details on this clone: Other DNA sequences of this sample code for an identical CDR3. The V call is TRBV6-5, the J call TRBJ1-1; weak D call: TRBD1 (5 bases). V was trimmed by 8 bases and J by 1 base, leaving 11 bases between them. In germline, CDR1 is MNHEY, CDR2 SVGAGI. This CDR3 comprises 13 residues. The CDR3 reads CASFPGGNTEAFF. The CDR3 coding sequence is TGTGCCAGCTTCCCGGGGGGGAACACTGAAGCTTTCTTT.

This clone is a singleton in its sample. An end of the junction differs from the germline gene, which may be a read error. The DNA for the CDR3 is TGTGCTAGCAGCTTCCGTTTGAACACTGAAGCTTTCTTT. Translation: CASSFRLNTEAFF. J is TRBJ1-1 and V is TRBV7-7; D uncertain. The CDR3 has 13 residues. In germline, CDR1 is SSHAT, CDR2 FNYEAQ (reference sequence).

The chain recombines TRBV6-5 with TRBJ1-1, with D possibly matching TRBD1 (5 bases). CDR3 length equals 14 residues. V was clipped by 2 bases and J by 2 bases, with 9 bases between them. The germline CDR1 and CDR2 sequences are MNHEY and SVGAGI. The CDR3 here is CASSYGGVNTEAFF. CDR3 nucleotide sequence: TGTGCCAGCAGTTACGGAGGGGTCAACACTGAAGCTTTCTTT.

V gene TRBV7-9 combines with J gene TRBJ1-5, with D possibly matching TRBD1 (6 bases). The germline gives CDR1 SEHNR, CDR2 FQNEAQ (reference sequence). This CDR3 has 13 residues. The V and J ends lost 8 bases and 7 bases respectively, with 15 bases between them. CDR3 in amino acids: CASSHTGQQPQHF. DNA of the CDR3: TGTGCCAGCTCCCATACAGGGCAGCAGCCCCAGCATTTT.

This chain links TRBV27 with TRBJ1-4, with D maybe TRBD1 (5 bases). Germline V gene data show CDR1 as MNHEY and CDR2 as SMNVEV (reference sequence). Trimming removed 8 bases from V and 10 bases from J, with 20 bases in between. The CDR3 consists of 14 residues. CDR3 amino acids: CASSAFAGEGKLFF. DNA of the CDR3: TGTGCCAGCTCCGCCTTCGCGGGGGAAGGAAAACTGTTTTTT.